Listed below are T cell receptor beta chains from one sample, sequenced in a study of blood T cell repertoires in COVID-19. Assay used: immunoSEQ multiplex PCR; TCRdb lists only in-frame clones, some missing. The sample consists of some 21,000 clones, about 88% of them appearing once. Sequencing was carried out using peripheral blood. The receptors derive from a human donor with active COVID-19. The donor label of this sample is uncertain. The CDR3 runs from the conserved cysteine through the conserved F or W. Each record gives: J gene, V gene, clone size, D gene, CDR3 DNA, CDR3 protein. The D gene is left open where the match is weak. Clone sizes are given selectively: once, few, many, or a class where the clone is expanded.

j_gene: TRBJ2-3
v_gene: TRBV11-2
abundance: NA
d_gene: TRBD1
CDR3nt: TGTGCCAGCAGCTCGACAGGGCGGGCGCAGTATTTT
CDR3aa: CASSSTGRAQYF

j_gene: TRBJ2-7
v_gene: TRBV5-4
abundance: NA
d_gene: NA
CDR3nt: TGTGCCAGCTCTGCGGGGGCCTCATACGAGCAGTACTTC
CDR3aa: CASSAGASYEQYF

j_gene: TRBJ1-6
v_gene: TRBV5-1
abundance: NA
d_gene: TRBD1
CDR3nt: TGCGCCAGCAGCATTGGGACAGGGACGGGTTCACCCCTCCACTTT
CDR3aa: CASSIGTGTGSPLHF

j_gene: TRBJ2-7
v_gene: TRBV5-6
abundance: NA
d_gene: TRBD2
CDR3nt: TGTGCCAGCAGCTTTGTCGGGCTAGCGGTGGTCGAGCAGTACTTC
CDR3aa: CASSFVGLAVVEQYF

j_gene: TRBJ2-1
v_gene: TRBV3-1/TRBV3-2
abundance: NA
d_gene: TRBD2
CDR3nt: TGTGCCAGCAGCCAAGAACTAGCGGGACCCTACAATGAGCAGTTCTTC
CDR3aa: CASSQELAGPYNEQFF

j_gene: TRBJ2-3
v_gene: TRBV19
abundance: once
d_gene: TRBD2
CDR3nt: TGTGCCAGTAGTAGCAGGGGATCCGGGACTAGCGGGATTAGTACAGATACGCAGTATTTT
CDR3aa: CASSSRGSGTSGISTDTQYF

j_gene: TRBJ2-7
v_gene: TRBV18
abundance: NA
d_gene: TRBD1
CDR3nt: TGTGCCAGCTCACCACAGGGACAGGTGGGCGAGCAGTACTTC
CDR3aa: CASSPQGQVGEQYF

j_gene: TRBJ2-7
v_gene: TRBV3-1/TRBV3-2
abundance: once
d_gene: NA
CDR3nt: TGTGCCAGCAGCCACAGCGGAGAATACTACGAGCAGTACTTC
CDR3aa: CASSHSGEYYEQYF

j_gene: TRBJ2-3
v_gene: TRBV5-4
abundance: NA
d_gene: NA
CDR3nt: TGTGCCAGCAGCCTGTCTAAAGGGGGTCCTAGCACAGATACGCAGTATTTT
CDR3aa: CASSLSKGGPSTDTQYF

j_gene: TRBJ2-3
v_gene: TRBV5-1
abundance: NA
d_gene: TRBD1
CDR3nt: TGCGCCAGCAGCTTGGCACAGGGGTCGGGCGGAGAGACGCAGTATTTT
CDR3aa: CASSLAQGSGGETQYF

j_gene: TRBJ1-4
v_gene: TRBV10-3
abundance: once
d_gene: TRBD1
CDR3nt: TGTGCCACCGGGACAGGGGGAGAAAAACTGTTTTTT
CDR3aa: CATGTGGEKLFF

j_gene: TRBJ2-5
v_gene: TRBV6-5
abundance: few
d_gene: NA
CDR3nt: TGTGCCAGCACCCTTCAAGAGACCCAGTACTTC
CDR3aa: CASTLQETQYF

j_gene: TRBJ2-1
v_gene: TRBV4-1
abundance: NA
d_gene: NA
CDR3nt: TGCGCCAGCGGGAAGGGGGGGTATGAGCAGTTCTTC
CDR3aa: CASGKGGYEQFF

j_gene: TRBJ2-1
v_gene: TRBV10-3
abundance: NA
d_gene: NA
CDR3nt: TGTGCCATCAGTCGGGTCCAAAGCTCCTACAATGAGCAGTTCTTC
CDR3aa: CAISRVQSSYNEQFF

j_gene: TRBJ2-3
v_gene: TRBV21-1
abundance: NA
d_gene: NA
CDR3nt: TGTGCCAGCAGCAAAGGTGTCGGAGGAGACCAAGAAACAGGCACAGATACGCAGTATTTT
CDR3aa: CASSKGVGGDQETGTDTQYF

j_gene: TRBJ1-2
v_gene: TRBV5-6
abundance: NA
d_gene: NA
CDR3nt: TGTGCCAGCAGCTTGGGGACAGCCTATGGCTACACCTTC
CDR3aa: CASSLGTAYGYTF

j_gene: TRBJ2-3
v_gene: TRBV28
abundance: NA
d_gene: TRBD2
CDR3nt: TGTGCCAGCAGAGCGACTAGCGGACAGGAGTATTTT
CDR3aa: CASRATSGQEYF

j_gene: TRBJ2-1
v_gene: TRBV4-1
abundance: NA
d_gene: TRBD2
CDR3nt: TGCGCCAGCAGCCAAGCGGGGGGGGGCTACAATGAGCAGTTCTTC
CDR3aa: CASSQAGGGYNEQFF

j_gene: TRBJ2-4
v_gene: TRBV5-1
abundance: NA
d_gene: NA
CDR3nt: TGCGCCAGCAGCTTTCCCCCTAGCATCAGGAACTTC
CDR3aa: CASSFPPSIRNF

j_gene: TRBJ1-5
v_gene: TRBV29-1
abundance: NA
d_gene: NA
CDR3nt: TGCAGCGTTACTGAGGGGGGGGGCAATCAGCCCCAGCATTTT
CDR3aa: CSVTEGGGNQPQHF

j_gene: TRBJ2-1
v_gene: TRBV9
abundance: NA
d_gene: NA
CDR3nt: TGTGCCAGCAGCGGCCGCGGGACTGCCTACAATGAGCAGTTCTTC
CDR3aa: CASSGRGTAYNEQFF

j_gene: TRBJ2-1
v_gene: TRBV5-4
abundance: NA
d_gene: NA
CDR3nt: TGTGCCAGCAGCTTTACTAGCTCACCCTACAATGAGCAGTTCTTC
CDR3aa: CASSFTSSPYNEQFF

j_gene: TRBJ1-1
v_gene: TRBV7-9
abundance: NA
d_gene: NA
CDR3nt: TGTGCCAGCAGCTTAGCGGGGGGATCCACTGAAGCTTTCTTT
CDR3aa: CASSLAGGSTEAFF

j_gene: TRBJ2-3
v_gene: TRBV4-1
abundance: NA
d_gene: NA
CDR3nt: TGCGCCAGCAGCCTGACAGACACAGATACGCAGTATTTT
CDR3aa: CASSLTDTDTQYF